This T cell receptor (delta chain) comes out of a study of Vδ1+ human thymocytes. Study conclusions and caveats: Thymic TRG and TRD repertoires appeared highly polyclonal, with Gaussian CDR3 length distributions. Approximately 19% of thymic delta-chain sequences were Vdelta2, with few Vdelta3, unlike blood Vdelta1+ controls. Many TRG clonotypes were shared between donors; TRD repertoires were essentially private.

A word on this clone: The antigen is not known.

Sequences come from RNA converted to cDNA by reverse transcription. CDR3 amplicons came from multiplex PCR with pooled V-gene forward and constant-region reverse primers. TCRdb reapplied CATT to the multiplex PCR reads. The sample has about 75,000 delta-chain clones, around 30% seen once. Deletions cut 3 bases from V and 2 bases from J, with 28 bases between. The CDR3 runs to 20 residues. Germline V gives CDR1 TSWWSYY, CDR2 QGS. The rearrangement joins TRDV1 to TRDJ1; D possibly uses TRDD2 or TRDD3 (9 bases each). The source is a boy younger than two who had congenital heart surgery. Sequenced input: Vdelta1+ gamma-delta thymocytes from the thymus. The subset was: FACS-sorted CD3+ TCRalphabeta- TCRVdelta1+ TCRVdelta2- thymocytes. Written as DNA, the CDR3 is TGTGCTCTTGGGGAGGAAGGCCTTCCTACGGGTGGGGGATATACCGATAAACTCATCTTT. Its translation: CALGEEGLPTGGGYTDKLIF.